This T cell receptor beta chain is drawn from a study of shared clonotypes between healthy human individuals. TCRdb's table, derived via immunoSEQ multiplex PCR, lists solely in-frame clones and lacks some. Here the sample spans about 2.1 million clones, around 95% being singletons. This clone appeared once. Naive CD8 cells, CD45RO-negative and positively selected for CCR7, excluded terminally differentiated effector memory CD45RA+ cells. The specimen was naive CD8+ T cells from PBMCs. The sequence came from a man aged 18 to 30 in good health. Some clones in this sample may be carry-over from other donors' samples.

In DNA, the CDR3 is TGTGCCAGCAGTACCCGGGTCCATTACAATGAGCAGTTCTTC. Protein: CASSTRVHYNEQFF. The chain is built from TRBV6-5 and TRBJ2-1, with D unclear. Trimming removed 5 bases from V and 4 bases from J, with 12 bases in between. The CDR3 totals 14 residues. CDR1 and CDR2 (germline): MNHEY, SVGAGI.